This TCR beta chain was sequenced during a study of CD8 T cells in Susac syndrome. Background on the study: The Susac syndrome patients were therapy-naive, on corticosteroids, or on intravenous immunoglobulin alone at blood draw. Broader study findings: In TEMRA cells and active patients, CD8+ clonal expansion in Susac reached its peak.

There are 14 residues in the CDR3. Germline V lookup: CDR1 MNHEY, CDR2 SMNVEV (reference sequence). The germline V and J ends were trimmed by 7 bases and 3 bases, with 16 bases remaining between them. RNA amounts of about 0.45 to 1 ug underwent reverse transcription with random hexamers. TCR beta CDR3 was amplified by immunoSEQ multiplex PCR. This amplification extended across 54 Vbeta and 13 Jbeta segments. TCRdb passed the immunoSEQ multiplex PCR reads through MiXCR, listing each CDR3 protein once. The sample lists 65,000 to 95,000 distinct CDR3 sequences, approximately 95% occurring once. As to this clonotype: What it recognizes is unknown.

Sequenced input: CD8+ T cells from PBMCs. This sequence was found in a human donor with Susac syndrome. This chain uses TRBV27 with TRBJ2-7, with D maybe TRBD1 (6 bases). This CDR3 is CASTSLDRDYEQYF. In DNA, the CDR3 is TGTGCCAGCACCTCTTTGGACAGAGACTACGAGCAGTACTTC.